This TCR beta chain was captured by sequencing in a study of shared clonotypes between healthy human individuals. Clones were read by immunoSEQ multiplex PCR, and TCRdb kept only the in-frame ones, dropping some. Of roughly 2.2 million clones listed, less than 95% are singletons. CDR3 length: 15 amino acids. Trimming cost V 1 base and J 6 bases, with 13 bases left between them. Germline loops: CDR1 MNHEY, CDR2 SMNVEV (reference sequence). The chain couples TRBV27 to TRBJ1-5; unclear D gene. This TCR was recovered from a man in his late teens or twenties in good health. Some clones in this sample may be carry-over from other donors' samples. Material: naive CD4+ T cells from PBMCs. Subset defined: CD45RA+ positively selected. The CDR3 reads CASSLWGREGQPQHF. DNA of the CDR3: TGTGCCAGCAGTTTATGGGGTAGGGAGGGTCAGCCCCAGCATTTT.